A single sample is the source of the 23 T cell receptor beta chains below, sequenced in a study of immune heterogeneity within non-small cell lung tumors (dated by TCRdb to the late 2010s). Data came from a HiSeq X Ten. The TCR beta CDR3 region was amplified with a multiplex PCR system whose first round of around 11 cycles used 32 V-gene forward primers and 13 J-gene reverse primers. TCRdb's own reprocessing of the public reads used fastp at Q25 and MiXCR and kept productive beta chains. All rows with the same CDR3 protein become a single entry with the most common DNA and genes. In all, the sample holds fewer than 25,000 distinct CDR3 sequences, and 25% to 30% of those were seen once. Approximately 3.7% of the sample comes from the top ten. The TCR template was genomic DNA extracted from bulk tumor tissue, and approximately 630 ng of gDNA was amplified for each sample. During surgery, multiple biopsies were taken from each primary tumor, with sampling sites spaced as far apart as possible within the tumor mass. The study cohort was described as untreated and was composed of newly diagnosed NSCLC cases undergoing curative surgery.

Sequenced: lung tumor tissue. Receptor source: a middle-aged man with non-small cell lung cancer.

This clonotype came up a few times. This chain uses TRBV5-1 with TRBJ2-5; 7 bases fit TRBD2. Per germline, CDR1 SGHRS and CDR2 YFSETQ. V lost 4 bases and J lost 5; bases outside the gene matches: 8. The CDR3 has 14 residues. The chain's CDR3 is CASSPSGSRETQYF. The CDR3 region has the DNA TGCGCCAGCAGCCCTAGCGGATCTAGGGAGACCCAGTACTTC.

This CDR3 is CASRRQGTTGANVLTF. CDR3 nucleotides: TGTGCCAGTAGGAGACAGGGGACAACTGGGGCCAACGTCCTGACTTTC. The rearrangement links TRBV19 to TRBJ2-6; 8 bases map to TRBD1. The CDR3 runs 16 residues. J lost 2 bases, V lost 6 bases, and 6 bases had no gene match. In germline, CDR1 is LNHDA, CDR2 SQIVND (reference sequence).

The table lists this clonotype with a few counts. The rearrangement uses TRBV6-5 and TRBJ2-5; TRBD2 aligns across 9 bases. The V and J ends lost 2 bases and 1 base, in that order; junction bases with no gene match: 2. CDR1 and CDR2 (germline): MNHEY, SVGAGI. CDR3 length: 15 residues. CDR3 residues: CASSYAGGSQETQYF. The CDR3 bases are TGTGCCAGCAGTTACGCGGGAGGGTCCCAAGAGACCCAGTACTTC.

With respect to this clonotype: No conserved phenylalanine or tryptophan ends this CDR3, so it is likely a read error. The rearrangement uses TRBV7-9 and TRBJ2-1; D not certain. The CDR3 covers 12 residues. V lost 3 bases and J lost 4, with 4 bases in between. CDR1 SEHNR and CDR2 FQNEAQ come from the germline V gene (reference sequence). The CDR3 is CASSFLYNEQFL. CDR3 bases: TGTGCCAGCAGCTTCCTTTACAATGAGCAGTTCTTA.

With respect to this clonotype: A read error may explain this, as a much larger clone is one base away. The rearrangement links TRBV28 to TRBJ1-2; no definite D call. CDR1 is MDHEN and CDR2 is SYDVKM in the germline V gene. The CDR3 consists of 15 residues. Trimming stripped 6 bases from V and 2 bases from J, with 16 bases between. As DNA, the CDR3 is TGTGCCAGCAGGCTTGGGCCCAACATCAACTATGGCTACACCTTC. Its translation: CASRLGPNINYGYTF.

Notes on this clonotype: This may stem from a read error, because a much larger clone lies one nucleotide away. The genes are TRBV12-3 or TRBV12-4 and TRBJ1-2; D call uncertain. The CDR3 runs to 12 residues. The CDR3 bases are TGTGACAGCAGTTCCCTCGGCTATGGCTACACCTTC. It is translated as CDSSSLGYGYTF.

Ten or more counts support this clonotype. The chain links TRBV19 to TRBJ2-7, with 8 bases lining up with TRBD1. The J segment lost 5 bases and the V segment lost 5 bases, leaving 11 bases of the junction unmatched. The CDR3 is 15 amino acids. Germline values: CDR1 LNHDA, CDR2 SQIVND (reference sequence). CDR3 sequence (DNA): TGTGCCAGTAGTTCCGGACAGGGAGTCATCCACGAGCAGTACTTC. It is translated as CASSSGQGVIHEQYF. Based on the CDR3 plus reference TRBV19 and TRBJ2-7, the full variable domain is DGGITQSPKYLFRKEGQNVTLSCEQNLNHDAMYWYRQDPGQGLRLIYYSQIVNDFQKGDIAEGYSVSREKKESFPLTVTSAQKNPTAFYLCASSSGQGVIHEQYFGPGTRLTVT.

This chain joins TRBV7-9 and TRBJ2-2; possible D gene TRBD1, 6 bases. Per the germline V gene, CDR1 is SEHNR and CDR2 is FQNEAQ (reference sequence). Trimming cost V 6 bases and J 7 bases, with 18 bases left between them. This CDR3 is built from 15 residues. CDR3 coding DNA: TGTGCCAGCAGTTTTCTAGGGGGACGCAACGGGGAGCTGTTTTTT. Translation: CASSFLGGRNGELFF. The whole variable domain, filled in from reference TRBV7-9 and TRBJ2-2, reads DTGVSQNPRHKITKRGQNVTFRCDPISEHNRLYWYRQTLGQGPEFLTYFQNEAQLEKSRLLSDRFSAERPKGSFSTLEIQRTEQGDSAMYLCASSFLGGRNGELFFGEGSRLTVL.

The chain couples TRBV5-1 to TRBJ1-1, with a weak D call TRBD1 (5 bases). The germline V and J ends were trimmed by 7 bases and 1 base, with 14 bases remaining between them. This CDR3 has 14 amino acids. CDR1 SGHRS and CDR2 YFSETQ come from the germline V gene. DNA for the CDR3: TGCGCCAGCCGGGTTCAGCAGGGGAACACTGAAGCTTTCTTT. Encoded protein: CASRVQQGNTEAFF.

This clonotype was found many times. V gene TRBV5-1 combines with J gene TRBJ2-1, with a possible D match to TRBD1 (5 bases). Trimming took off 6 bases at V and 3 bases at J, with 16 bases between the two ends. Per germline, CDR1 SGHRS and CDR2 YFSETQ. The CDR3 length is 15 residues. The CDR3 DNA reads TGCGCCAGCACCCCCCAAGGGGCCAACTACAATGAGCAGTTCTTC. Translation: CASTPQGANYNEQFF.

This chain's CDR3 is CASRRTETIYF. In DNA form, the CDR3 reads TGTGCCTCCAGGAGGACCGAGACGATTTATTTT. The chain combines TRBV19 with TRBJ1-3; D not resolved. The germline CDR1 and CDR2 sequences are LNHDA and SQIVND (reference sequence). V gave up 11 bases and J gave up 16 bases, with 21 bases separating them. The CDR3 has 11 amino acids. Together with reference TRBV19 and TRBJ1-3, the CDR3 gives the full variable domain: DGGITQSPKYLFRKEGQNVTLSCEQNLNHDAMYWYRQDPGQGLRLIYYSQIVNDFQKGDIAEGYSVSREKKESFPLTVTSAQKNPTAFYLCASRRTETIYFGEGSWLTVV.

This clonotype was seen at least ten times. The DNA of the CDR3 is TGTGCCAGCAGCTTTGCTTCTAGCGCTGGACAAGAGACCCAGTACTTC. It codes for CASSFASSAGQETQYF. This rearrangement joins TRBV11-3 to TRBJ2-5; maybe TRBD2 (6 bases). CDR3 length: 16 amino acids. Germline V gene lookup returns CDR1 SGHNT and CDR2 YENEEA. With 3 bases removed from V and 2 bases from J, the gap between germline ends came to 16 bases.

Only one count was recorded for this clonotype. CDR3 nucleotides: TGTGCCAGCAGCTTAATTCCAGCCACTGAAGCTTTCTTT. Translating it yields CASSLIPATEAFF. The V and J genes are TRBV7-9 and TRBJ1-1; the D is unclear. V was cut by 2 bases and J by 4 bases, with 8 bases left in between. From germline, CDR1 is SEHNR and CDR2 FQNEAQ (reference sequence). This CDR3 spans 13 amino acids.

The chain combines TRBV7-2 with TRBJ2-2; the D is unclear. Deletions cut 3 bases from V and 6 bases from J, with 11 bases between. CDR3 length: 14 residues. Per the germline V gene, CDR1 is SGHTA and CDR2 is FQGNSA. The CDR3 reads CASSLSSRAGELFF. The CDR3 bases are TGTGCCAGCAGCTTGTCAAGTCGGGCCGGGGAGCTGTTTTTT.

This clonotype was counted between two and nine times. The gene calls are TRBV4-1 and TRBJ2-5; possibly TRBD2 for D (5 bases). The CDR3 covers 15 residues. Trimming removed 3 bases from V and 5 bases from J, with 16 bases in between. Germline CDR1 MGHRA, CDR2 YSYEKL. Written as DNA, the CDR3 is TGCGCCAGCAGCCAGACGGGATTGGCCGGGGAGACCCAGTACTTC. This codes for CASSQTGLAGETQYF.

To note about this clonotype: A much more abundant neighbour one base away suggests this may be a read error. The rearrangement uses TRBV30 and TRBJ2-7; the match to TRBD1 covers 8 bases. J was trimmed by 3 bases and V by 4 bases; bases with no gene match: 5. CDR1 GTSNPN and CDR2 SVGIG come from the germline V gene (reference sequence). The length of the CDR3 is 13 residues. CDR3 DNA sequence: TGTGCCTGGATCCAGGGGGCTATCTACGAGCAGTACTTC. This codes for CAWIQGAIYEQYF.

Comment on this clonotype: Given a much more abundant clone one base away, this may be a read error. The chain carries TRBV30 and TRBJ1-3; D gene ambiguous. The CDR3 spans 11 residues. The germline V gene encodes CDR1 GTSNPN and CDR2 SVGIG (reference sequence). The CDR3 protein is CSWNTGNTIYF. The CDR3 DNA reads as TGTTCCTGGAACACTGGAAACACCATATATTTT.

This clonotype is deemed medium-sized. V is TRBV20-1 and J is TRBJ1-1; D not resolved. Germline V gives CDR1 DFQATT, CDR2 SNEGSKA (reference sequence). Between the trimmed V and J ends, which lost 6 bases and 0 bases, there was a span of 8 bases. CDR3 length equals 12 residues. The CDR3 sequence: CSANKMNTEAFF. For the CDR3, the DNA is TGCAGTGCCAACAAGATGAACACTGAAGCTTTCTTT.

In its sample, this clonotype was seen a few times. The chain couples TRBV7-9 to TRBJ2-5, with a tentative D call TRBD1 (6 bases). The V end lost 1 base, the J end lost 5 bases, and 11 bases lay between the germline ends. The V gene's germline CDR1 is SEHNR and CDR2 FQNEAQ (reference sequence). CDR3 length: 14 residues. The CDR3, as DNA: TGTGCCAGCAGCTTAGAACAGGGTCGTGAGACCCAGTACTTC. Its translation: CASSLEQGRETQYF.

Worth noting for this clonotype: A much larger clone lies a single base off, so this may be a read error. This chain connects TRBV18 to TRBJ2-7, with TRBD2 matching over 8 bases. Germline V gene data show CDR1 as KGHSH and CDR2 as LQKENI. J lost 5 bases, V lost 3 bases, and 6 bases had no gene match. The CDR3 sequence is 14 residues long. For the CDR3, the DNA is TGTGCCAGCTCACCTAGAGCGGGAGTTCACGAGCAGTACTTC. Amino acid sequence: CASSPRAGVHEQYF. The entire variable domain, with the rest obtained from reference TRBV18 and TRBJ2-7, is as follows: NAGVMQNPRHLVRRRGQEARLRCSPMKGHSHVYWYRQLPEEGLKFMVYLQKENIIDESGMPKERFSAEFPKEGPSILRIQQVVRGDSAAYFCASSPRAGVHEQYFGPGTRLTVT.

This clonotype was seen a handful of times. V and J are TRBV20-1 and TRBJ2-5; D unresolved. Germline-derived CDR1 and CDR2 are DFQATT and SNEGSKA (reference sequence). The CDR3 consists of 11 residues. The ends were cut back, 2 bases at V and 7 bases at J, with 8 bases in the middle. The DNA for the CDR3 is TGCAGTGCTAGACGGACCTGGACCCAGTACTTC. Translating it yields CSARRTWTQYF.

This chain uses TRBV4-2 with TRBJ2-4; 9 bases are a match to TRBD1. After removal of 0 bases from V and 6 bases from J, the junction contained 6 bases not matched to a gene. Germline CDR1 is LGHNA and CDR2 is YNFKEQ. This CDR3 spans 16 amino acids. The CDR3 DNA follows: TGTGCCAGCAGCCAAGAAGGGGGGACAGGGAGAAACATTCAGTACTTC. Translating gives CASSQEGGTGRNIQYF.

This clonotype was seen many times. The chain is built from TRBV9 and TRBJ1-5; D uncertain. This CDR3 region has 15 residues. Trimming removed 4 bases from V and 3 bases from J, with 14 bases in between. Per germline, CDR1 SGDLS and CDR2 YYNGEE. The CDR3 is CASSPGSGPNQPQHF. Here the CDR3 DNA reads TGTGCCAGCAGCCCCGGGTCCGGACCCAATCAGCCCCAGCATTTT.